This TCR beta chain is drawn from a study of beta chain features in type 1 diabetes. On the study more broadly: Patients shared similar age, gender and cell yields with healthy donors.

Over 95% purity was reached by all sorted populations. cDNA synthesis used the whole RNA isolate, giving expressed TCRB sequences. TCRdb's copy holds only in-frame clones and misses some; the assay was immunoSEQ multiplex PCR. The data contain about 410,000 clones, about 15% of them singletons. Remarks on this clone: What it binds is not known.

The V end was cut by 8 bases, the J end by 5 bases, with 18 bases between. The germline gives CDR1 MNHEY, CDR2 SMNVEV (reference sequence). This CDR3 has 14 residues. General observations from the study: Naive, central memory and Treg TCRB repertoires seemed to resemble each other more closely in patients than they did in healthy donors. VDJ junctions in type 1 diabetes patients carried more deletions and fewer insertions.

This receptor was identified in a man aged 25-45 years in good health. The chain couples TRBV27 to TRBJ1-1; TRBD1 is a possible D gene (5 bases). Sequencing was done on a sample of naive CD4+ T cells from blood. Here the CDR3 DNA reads TGTGCCAGCCTCCCTAACGAGGGGCGTACTGAAGCTTTCTTT. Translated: CASLPNEGRTEAFF.